The 27 T cell receptor beta chains below were found in one sample sequenced in a study of blood T cell repertoires in COVID-19 (dated by TCRdb to 2020 to 2021). Libraries were prepared through the immunoSEQ multiplex PCR assay. As stored in TCRdb, this immuneACCESS dataset retains in-frame rearrangements with V and J assigned. A fraction of the clones does not appear; measured against another copy, unresolved V genes explain less than half of the discrepancy, and the remainder lacks a known reason. The sample contains about 67,000 clones, 87% of them found a single time. In total, the top ten clones hold 8.3% of the sample. Sequencing was done on a sample of peripheral blood. The receptors derive from a man aged 45-65 years with active COVID-19.

The chain couples TRBV28 to TRBJ2-3; perhaps TRBD1 as D (6 bases). The CDR3 loop spans 15 amino acids. Trimming took 6 bases from V and 3 from J, leaving 16 bases between them. Per the germline V gene, CDR1 is MDHEN and CDR2 is SYDVKM. The CDR3 DNA follows: TGTGCCAGCAGGCGTGGGGTAAGGGGGACAGATACGCAGTATTTT. Encoded protein: CASRRGVRGTDTQYF.

V gene TRBV19 combines with J gene TRBJ1-1; 9 positions agree with TRBD1. The CDR3 spans 14 residues. After removal of 1 base from V and 4 bases from J, the junction contained 1 base not matched to a gene. In germline, CDR1 is LNHDA, CDR2 SQIVND (reference sequence). DNA for the CDR3: TGTGCCAGTAGTATAGGGGACAGGGTCACTGAAGCTTTCTTT. Its protein is CASSIGDRVTEAFF.

This clone was seen a few times. The chain is built from TRBV7-3 and TRBJ2-7; D remains unclear. The CDR3 totals 12 residues. V lost 4 bases, J lost 6 bases, and 10 bases lay in between. Germline CDR1 is SGHTA and CDR2 is FQGTGA. The CDR3 sequence is CASSYAGGEQYF. In DNA, the CDR3 is TGTGCCAGCAGCTACGCAGGTGGCGAGCAGTACTTC.

This clone has only one observation. The chain links TRBV7-9 to TRBJ2-1; D not resolved. CDR1 and CDR2 (germline): SEHNR, FQNEAQ (reference sequence). The CDR3 length is 11 residues. V gave up 0 bases and J gave up 9 bases, with 3 bases separating them. The chain's CDR3 is CASSLAAEQFF. The CDR3 DNA reads TGTGCCAGCAGCTTAGCAGCTGAGCAGTTCTTC.

The chain uses TRBV18 and TRBJ1-1; possible D gene TRBD1, 6 bases. This CDR3 region has 13 residues. Germline values: CDR1 KGHSH, CDR2 LQKENI. With 3 bases removed from V and 4 bases from J, the gap between germline ends came to 9 bases. The CDR3 here is CASSPGTTTEAFF. The CDR3 DNA reads as TGTGCCAGCTCACCTGGGACAACCACTGAAGCTTTCTTT. The full variable domain, completed using reference TRBV18 and TRBJ1-1, is NAGVMQNPRHLVRRRGQEARLRCSPMKGHSHVYWYRQLPEEGLKFMVYLQKENIIDESGMPKERFSAEFPKEGPSILRIQQVVRGDSAAYFCASSPGTTTEAFFGQGTRLTVV.

Here the CDR3 reads CASSLGQGVYGYTF. The CDR3 nucleotides read TGTGCCAGCAGCTTGGGACAGGGGGTCTATGGCTACACCTTC. The chain combines TRBV7-8 with TRBJ1-2; 11 nucleotides agree with TRBD1. The CDR3 runs 14 residues. The V gene's germline CDR1 is SGHVS and CDR2 FQNEAQ. V shed 3 bases and J 4 bases; nucleotides not matched to a gene: 1.

This chain links TRBV11-2 with TRBJ2-6, with 9 positions matching TRBD1. Per the germline V gene, CDR1 is SGHAT and CDR2 is FQNNGV. The CDR3 is 17 residues long. V shed 1 base and J 2 bases; nucleotides not matched to a gene: 3. The CDR3 here is CASSLGQGDPGANVLTF. The CDR3 DNA is TGTGCCAGCAGCTTAGGACAGGGGGATCCTGGGGCCAACGTCCTGACTTTC.

In its sample, this clone was seen once. The chain is built from TRBV28 and TRBJ2-1; 7 bases fit TRBD2. The trim removed 3 bases at V and 1 base at J, leaving 12 bases unmatched. Germline CDR1 is MDHEN and CDR2 is SYDVKM. This CDR3 region has 18 residues. Here the CDR3 DNA reads TGTGCCAGCAGTTTCACCCGGGGGGTCTCTCTTTCCTACAATGAGCAGTTCTTC. Its translation is CASSFTRGVSLSYNEQFF. Drawing the rest from reference TRBV28 and TRBJ2-1, the complete variable domain is DVKVTQSSRYLVKRTGEKVFLECVQDMDHENMFWYRQDPGLGLRLIYFSYDVKMKEKGDIPEGYSVSREKKERFSLILESASTNQTSMYLCASSFTRGVSLSYNEQFFGPGTRLTVL.

The chain has TRBV18 and TRBJ2-6; tentative D call: TRBD2 (5 bases). This CDR3 is built from 16 residues. V was shortened by 1 base and J by 4 bases, with 11 bases between the two germline ends. The V gene's germline CDR1 is KGHSH and CDR2 LQKENI. The CDR3: CASSPQGDGGANVLTF. DNA for the CDR3: TGTGCCAGCTCACCACAGGGAGATGGAGGGGCCAACGTCCTGACTTTC.

The chain carries TRBV3-1 (or the pseudogene TRBV3-2) and TRBJ1-5; D unclear. V was shortened by 4 bases and J by 4 bases, with 11 bases between the two germline ends. The CDR3 covers 14 residues. Germline V gives CDR1 LGHDT, CDR2 YNNKEL (reference sequence). CDR3 in amino acids: CASSLRRENQPQHF. CDR3 DNA sequence: TGTGCCAGCAGCCTTCGGAGGGAGAATCAGCCCCAGCATTTT.

The J gene is TRBJ1-5, the V gene TRBV28; D is unclear. In germline, CDR1 is MDHEN, CDR2 SYDVKM. V was trimmed by 6 bases and J by 3 bases, leaving 6 bases between them. The CDR3 spans 12 residues. The DNA for the CDR3 is TGTGCCAGCAGGAACACCAATCAGCCCCAGCATTTT. This sequence encodes CASRNTNQPQHF.

Note on this clone: A read error may explain this, as a much larger clone is one base away. This rearrangement joins TRBV4-3 to TRBJ1-1; D not certain. The V end was cut by 1 base, the J end by 1 base, with 7 bases between. Germline values: CDR1 LGHNA, CDR2 YSLEER. This CDR3 is built from 14 residues. As DNA, the CDR3 is TGCGCCAGCAGCCAAGGATCAGGGAACACTGAAGCTTTCTTT. This translates into CASSQGSGNTEAFF.

V and J are TRBV1 and TRBJ2-1; the D call TRBD2 from the table was never checked on the DNA. TRBV1 is a recognized pseudogene. The CDR3 is 10 residues long. CDR3 amino acids: CTGGVNEQFF. CDR3 bases: TGCACCGGAGGTGTCAATGAGCAGTTCTTC.

Only a few counts were recorded for this clone. V is TRBV27 and J is TRBJ2-1; 13 bases align to TRBD2. The CDR3 extends over 16 amino acids. V dropped 0 bases and J dropped 8; count of bases not matched to a gene: 4. Germline lookup yields CDR1 MNHEY and CDR2 SMNVEV (reference sequence). The DNA for the CDR3 is TGTGCCAGCAGTTTATCACTAGCGGGGGGGGTATATGAGCAGTTCTTC. This translates into CASSLSLAGGVYEQFF.

The rearrangement uses TRBV5-1 and TRBJ2-1; TRBD2 is a possible D gene (6 bases). Looked up from germline, CDR1 is SGHRS and CDR2 is YFSETQ. The CDR3 is 14 residues long. V lost 0 bases, J lost 9 bases, and 13 bases lay in between. CDR3 loop: CASSLVASAGEQFF. CDR3 bases: TGCGCCAGCAGCTTGGTGGCTAGCGCCGGTGAGCAGTTCTTC.

This clone appeared a single time. The chain joins TRBV5-1 to TRBJ1-1; 9 bases are a match to TRBD1. Germline CDR1 and CDR2: SGHRS and YFSETQ. The trim removed 1 base at V and 1 base at J, leaving 2 bases unmatched. The CDR3 is 15 amino acids. As DNA, the CDR3 is TGCGCCAGCAGCTTGCGGACAGGGGAGAACACTGAAGCTTTCTTT. It is translated as CASSLRTGENTEAFF.

The chain joins TRBV28 to TRBJ1-2, with 8 bases that match TRBD1. This CDR3 region has 13 residues. Germline CDR1 MDHEN, CDR2 SYDVKM. V shed 5 bases and J 7 bases; nucleotides not matched to a gene: 6. CDR3: CASSLDRVGGYTF. The CDR3 DNA follows: TGTGCCAGCAGTCTGGACAGGGTGGGTGGCTACACCTTC.

The CDR3 nucleotides are TGTGCCAGCAGTGCTCCGGGACACCAGAACACTGAAGCTTTCTTT. It translates to CASSAPGHQNTEAFF. The chain employs TRBV6-2 or TRBV6-3 and TRBJ1-1, with D maybe TRBD1 (6 bases). Per the germline V gene, CDR1 is MNHEY and CDR2 is SVGEGT. The CDR3 consists of 15 residues. The V end lost 5 bases, the J end lost 1 base, and 14 bases lay between the germline ends.

This chain joins TRBV28 and TRBJ1-4; D uncertain. Per the germline V gene, CDR1 is MDHEN and CDR2 is SYDVKM. The germline V and J ends were trimmed by 3 bases and 0 bases, with 17 bases remaining between them. This CDR3 has 18 amino acids. CDR3 nucleotide sequence: TGTGCCAGCAGTTTCCTCCACGGGGTCCCCCCAACTAATGAAAAACTGTTTTTT. Translating gives CASSFLHGVPPTNEKLFF.

The DNA of the CDR3 is TGTGCCAGCAGCTTAGATACTAGCGGGATCTACGAGCAGTACTTC. It translates to CASSLDTSGIYEQYF. The J gene is TRBJ2-7, the V gene TRBV11-2, with 10 bases matching TRBD2. This CDR3 is 15 amino acids long. V was clipped by 0 bases and J by 3 bases; unmatched bases: 2. CDR1 and CDR2 from the germline V gene are SGHAT and FQNNGV.

This chain joins TRBV7-2 and TRBJ2-5; weak D call: TRBD2 (5 bases). Germline V CDR1 and CDR2: SGHTA, FQGNSA. This CDR3 comprises 15 residues. Trimming removed 5 bases at V and 2 bases at J, with 15 bases between. The DNA for the CDR3 is TGTGCCAGCAGCCCCCCGGGAACCCGTCAAGAGACCCAGTACTTC. Its translation: CASSPPGTRQETQYF.

This chain uses TRBV5-1 with TRBJ2-1; 12 bases map to TRBD2. CDR3 size: 16 residues. CDR1 and CDR2 from the germline V gene are SGHRS and YFSETQ. V lost 4 bases, J lost 5 bases, and 7 bases stayed unmatched. CDR3 DNA: TGCGCCAGCAGCAGAGATGGACTAGCGGGAAACAATGAGCAGTTCTTC. This encodes CASSRDGLAGNNEQFF.

J is TRBJ2-1 and V is TRBV6-4; 16 bases align to TRBD2. V was clipped by 6 bases and J by 8 bases; unmatched bases: 7. The germline V gene has CDR1 MRHNA and CDR2 SNTAGT. The CDR3 consists of 16 residues. CDR3 loop: CASSEGTSGGAYEQFF. CDR3 bases: TGTGCCAGCAGCGAGGGGACTAGCGGGGGGGCCTATGAGCAGTTCTTC.

The chain combines TRBV5-1 with TRBJ2-3; 7 nucleotides match TRBD2. V lost 0 bases to trimming and J lost 5 bases; unmatched junction nucleotides: 3. CDR3 size: 14 residues. Germline V CDR1 and CDR2: SGHRS, YFSETQ. Written as DNA, the CDR3 is TGCGCCAGCAGCTTGGAGGCTAGCGGAGATACGCAGTATTTT. Encoded protein: CASSLEASGDTQYF.

The V gene is TRBV9, the J gene TRBJ1-4, with TRBD1 matching over 9 bases. Trimming at V came to 3 bases and at J to 5 bases, leaving 5 bases not matched to a gene. Germline V lookup: CDR1 SGDLS, CDR2 YYNGEE. The CDR3 runs to 15 residues. The CDR3 here is CASSARDRENEKLFF. The CDR3 bases are TGTGCCAGCAGCGCCCGGGACAGGGAGAATGAAAAACTGTTTTTT.

The chain carries TRBV6-5 and TRBJ2-1, with TRBD1 matching over 7 bases. V lost 0 bases, J lost 1 base, and 0 bases stayed unmatched. Germline loops: CDR1 MNHEY, CDR2 SVGAGI. This CDR3 spans 15 amino acids. CDR3 sequence: CASSYSQGSYNEQFF. Written as DNA, the CDR3 is TGTGCCAGCAGTTACTCACAGGGGTCCTACAATGAGCAGTTCTTC.

This rearrangement joins TRBV7-9 to TRBJ1-3; TRBD1 aligns across 7 bases. The length of the CDR3 is 18 residues. Per germline, CDR1 SEHNR and CDR2 FQNEAQ (reference sequence). Trimming at V came to 5 bases and at J to 2 bases, leaving 15 bases not matched to a gene. Here the CDR3 reads CASSLWTGDGNTGNTIYF. Here the CDR3 DNA reads TGTGCCAGCAGCCTTTGGACAGGTGACGGGAACACTGGAAACACCATATATTTT.